Following are 11 T cell receptor beta chains from one sample sequenced in a study of human T cells and chemical hapten exposure. As to time point: patch test 1, 2 weeks after DPC sensitization. Specified treatment: therapeutic diphenylcyclopropenone sensitization with weekly scalp DPC. Via MiXCR, TCRdb re-called the RACE reads, giving one row per CDR3 protein. Among 300,000 to 400,000 distinct CDR3 sequences, 5.5% to 8% were seen once, and the ten largest hold around 8.4%. Sequenced material: whole blood, taken in connection with sensitization to the hapten diphenylcyclopropenone (DPC). The receptor set was obtained from a woman aged 18-30 years with alopecia areata. Some clones in this sample may be carry-over from other donors' samples.

This chain links TRBV25-1 with TRBJ1-1, with D uncertain. Looked up from germline, CDR1 is MGHDK and CDR2 is SYGVNS. The V end lost 3 bases, the J end lost 7 bases, and 12 bases lay between the germline ends. There are 13 residues in the CDR3. The CDR3 bases are TGTGCCAGCAGTGACCGGAGCGTCGGTGAAGCTTTCTTT. Translated, it gives CASSDRSVGEAFF.

This clonotype was seen more than once but under ten times. The chain is built from TRBV15 and TRBJ2-2; D gene unclear. The germline gives CDR1 LNHNV, CDR2 YYDKDF (reference sequence). The CDR3 is 13 amino acids. Trimming removed 5 bases at V and 5 bases at J, with 9 bases between. CDR3 region: CATSGLLTGELFF. CDR3 DNA: TGTGCCACCAGCGGGCTTTTAACCGGGGAGCTGTTTTTT.

The table lists this clonotype with a few counts. V gene TRBV29-1 combines with J gene TRBJ1-1; TRBD1 might be the D (5 bases). Germline V gene data show CDR1 as SQVTM and CDR2 as ANQGSEA. Deletions cut 7 bases from V and 4 bases from J, with 7 bases between. The CDR3 length is 10 residues. In DNA form, the CDR3 reads TGCAGCGCTGACAGCACTGAAGCTTTCTTT. This sequence encodes CSADSTEAFF.

This clonotype showed up just a few times. The chain employs TRBV7-9 and TRBJ1-1; a possible D gene is TRBD1 (6 bases). V was shortened by 4 bases and J by 1 base, with 10 bases between the two germline ends. The CDR3 consists of 14 residues. Germline CDR1 is SEHNR and CDR2 is FQNEAQ (reference sequence). In DNA form, the CDR3 reads TGTGCCAGCAGCTCCAGGGGCGCGAACACTGAAGCTTTCTTT. Protein sequence: CASSSRGANTEAFF. Based on the CDR3 plus reference TRBV7-9 and TRBJ1-1, the full variable domain is DTGVSQNPRHKITKRGQNVTFRCDPISEHNRLYWYRQTLGQGPEFLTYFQNEAQLEKSRLLSDRFSAERPKGSFSTLEIQRTEQGDSAMYLCASSSRGANTEAFFGQGTRLTVV.

The V gene is TRBV6-5, the J gene TRBJ2-7; D might be TRBD1 or TRBD2, each matching 5 bases. Trimming took 5 bases from V and 3 from J, leaving 11 bases between them. The CDR3 length is 13 residues. Germline V gene data show CDR1 as MNHEY and CDR2 as SVGAGI. The DNA of the CDR3 is TGTGCCAGCAGTCGGGACCCGAGCTACGAGCAGTACTTC. As protein: CASSRDPSYEQYF.

This clonotype was counted between two and nine times. The V call is TRBV4-1, the J call TRBJ1-2; D is unclear. The germline CDR1 and CDR2 sequences are MGHRA and YSYEKL. This CDR3 has 14 residues. Trimming stripped 2 bases from V and 2 bases from J, with 9 bases between. CDR3 sequence (DNA): TGCGCCAGCAGCCAAAGGACGGTAAACTATGGCTACACCTTC. Translated: CASSQRTVNYGYTF.

V and J are TRBV4-3 and TRBJ2-6, with 7 nucleotides matching TRBD1. The trim removed 4 bases at V and 0 bases at J, leaving 9 bases unmatched. CDR3 size: 18 residues. Germline CDR1 reads LGHNA; CDR2 reads YSLEER. CDR3 protein: CASSRIQGTRSGANVLTF. The DNA of the CDR3 is TGCGCCAGCAGCCGTATACAGGGGACCCGCTCTGGGGCCAACGTCCTGACTTTC.

This clonotype was observed a few times. This chain joins TRBV11-2 and TRBJ1-3, with TRBD1 identical over 7 bases. CDR3 length: 15 amino acids. After removal of 5 bases from V and 1 base from J, the junction contained 5 bases not matched to a gene. Germline-derived CDR1 and CDR2 are SGHAT and FQNNGV. The DNA of the CDR3 is TGTGCCAGCAGCGAAACAGGGGTATCTGGAAACACCATATATTTT. Amino acid sequence: CASSETGVSGNTIYF.

This clonotype was found a few times. The rearrangement links TRBV27 to TRBJ2-7, with a tentative D call TRBD1 (7 bases). The germline CDR1 and CDR2 sequences are MNHEY and SMNVEV (reference sequence). The CDR3 spans 15 residues. V was pared by 5 bases and J by 8 bases, with 22 bases between. CDR3 sequence: CASSGLGGTALQQYF. As DNA, the CDR3 is TGTGCCAGCAGTGGATTAGGCGGGACAGCCCTTCAGCAGTACTTC.

The rearrangement uses TRBV7-2 and TRBJ1-3, with no clear D. Trimming cost V 2 bases and J 4 bases, with 21 bases left between them. Germline V gene lookup returns CDR1 SGHTA and CDR2 FQGNSA. This CDR3 comprises 18 residues. DNA of the CDR3: TGTGCCAGCAGCTTAAGTCCGGGCGGGTGGATGCCCGGAAACACCATATATTTT. Its protein product is CASSLSPGGWMPGNTIYF.

Concerning this clonotype: Since a much larger clone is just one base distant, this may be a read error. The CDR3 loop reads CASSLWGGQETQYF. CDR3 DNA sequence: TGTGCCAGCAGCTTATGGGGGGGCCAAGAGACCCAGTACTTC. This chain connects TRBV7-2 to TRBJ2-5; 7 nucleotides line up with TRBD2. With V trimmed by 2 bases and J by 1 base, 1 base remained unmatched. Germline-derived CDR1 and CDR2 are SGHTA and FQGNSA. The CDR3 covers 14 residues.